Below are 8 T cell receptor beta chains sequenced from a single sample in a study of shared clonotypes between healthy human individuals. Assay: immunoSEQ multiplex PCR; the TCRdb copy retains only in-frame clones and omits some. The data show about 1.1 million clones, around 77% seen once. The sequenced sample consisted of memory CD4+ T cells from PBMCs. As to subset: CD45RA-negative fraction. Receptors originate from a man between 18 and 35 years old in good health. Some clones in this sample may be carry-over from other donors' samples.

This clone appeared once. CDR3 residues: CASSNSTVMQDTQYF. In DNA, the CDR3 is TGTGCCAGCAGCAATTCTACAGTCATGCAAGATACGCAGTATTTT. The V call is TRBV21-1, the J call TRBJ2-3; whether TRBD1, the table's D call, matches the DNA was not checked. TRBV21-1 is a recognized pseudogene. The CDR3 consists of 15 residues.

The chain employs TRBV5-4 and TRBJ1-1; 10 bases are a match to TRBD1. The CDR3 covers 15 residues. CDR1 SGHNT and CDR2 YYREEE come from the germline V gene (reference sequence). The ends lost 2 bases at V and 4 bases at J; junction bases unmatched: 5. CDR3 coding DNA: TGTGCCAGCAGCTTAAGGGACAGGGGTAGCACTGAAGCTTTCTTT. Translating it yields CASSLRDRGSTEAFF. The full variable domain, its missing parts supplied by reference TRBV5-4 and TRBJ1-1, is ETGVTQSPTHLIKTRGQQVTLRCSSQSGHNTVSWYQQALGQGPQFIFQYYREEENGRGNFPPRFSGLQFPNYSSELNVNALELDDSALYLCASSLRDRGSTEAFFGQGTRLTVV.

The table lists this clone with a few counts. This chain joins TRBV7-2 and TRBJ2-1, with a possible D match to TRBD1 (5 bases). V lost 8 bases and J lost 0, with 14 bases in between. The germline gives CDR1 SGHTA, CDR2 FQGNSA. The CDR3 length is 15 residues. Written as DNA, the CDR3 is TGTGCCAGCTCCTATCAGGGTTTCTCCTACAATGAGCAGTTCTTC. Its translation: CASSYQGFSYNEQFF. Full variable domain (remainder filled in from reference TRBV7-2 and TRBJ2-1): GAGVSQSPSNKVTEKGKDVELRCDPISGHTALYWYRQSLGQGLEFLIYFQGNSAPDKSGLPSDRFSAERTGGSVSTLTIQRTQQEDSAVYLCASSYQGFSYNEQFFGPGTRLTVL.

This chain joins TRBV5-6 and TRBJ1-1, with no clear D. Trimming removed 0 bases from V and 1 base from J, with 10 bases in between. Germline CDR1 is SGHDT and CDR2 is YYEEEE. This CDR3 is 15 amino acids long. The CDR3 protein is CASSLVPGSNTEAFF. The DNA of the CDR3 is TGTGCCAGCAGCTTGGTTCCGGGGTCGAACACTGAAGCTTTCTTT.

This chain joins TRBV18 and TRBJ2-3, with 7 bases identical to TRBD1. This CDR3 is built from 15 residues. V trimming: 2 bases; J trimming: 2 bases; junction bases outside the gene matches: 4. Germline assignment: CDR1 KGHSH and CDR2 LQKENI. Here the CDR3 DNA reads TGTGCCAGCTCACCAGACAGGGTCTTCACAGATACGCAGTATTTT. Translating gives CASSPDRVFTDTQYF.

The chain carries TRBV28 and TRBJ2-7; weak D call: TRBD2 (5 bases). Germline values: CDR1 MDHEN, CDR2 SYDVKM. Between the trimmed V and J ends, which lost 3 bases and 0 bases, there was a span of 12 bases. The CDR3 has 15 residues. The CDR3 reads CASSFRGPSSYEQYF. In DNA, the CDR3 is TGTGCCAGCAGTTTTCGCGGGCCGAGCTCCTACGAGCAGTACTTC.

The V call is TRBV11-3, the J call TRBJ2-1; 8 bases are a match to TRBD2. Germline trimming cut 1 base from V and 7 bases from J; bases unmatched to any gene: 3. Germline CDR1 reads SGHNT; CDR2 reads YENEEA. This CDR3 has 14 amino acids. DNA of the CDR3: TGTGCCAGCAGCTTAGGGCTAGCGGGTAATGAGCAGTTCTTC. As protein: CASSLGLAGNEQFF. Together with reference TRBV11-3 and TRBJ2-1, the CDR3 gives the full variable domain: EAGVVQSPRYKIIEKKQPVAFWCNPISGHNTLYWYLQNLGQGPELLIRYENEEAVDDSQLPKDRFSAERLKGVDSTLKIQPAELGDSAVYLCASSLGLAGNEQFFGPGTRLTVL.

This clone was counted ten times or more. The V gene is TRBV2, the J gene TRBJ2-7; 12 bases match TRBD1. The V and J ends lost 6 bases and 4 bases, in that order; junction bases with no gene match: 4. CDR1 is SNHLY, CDR2 FYNNEI, per germline. This CDR3 is built from 14 residues. The CDR3 protein is CASRGQGAVYEQYF. CDR3 DNA sequence: TGTGCCAGCAGGGGACAGGGGGCTGTTTACGAGCAGTACTTC.